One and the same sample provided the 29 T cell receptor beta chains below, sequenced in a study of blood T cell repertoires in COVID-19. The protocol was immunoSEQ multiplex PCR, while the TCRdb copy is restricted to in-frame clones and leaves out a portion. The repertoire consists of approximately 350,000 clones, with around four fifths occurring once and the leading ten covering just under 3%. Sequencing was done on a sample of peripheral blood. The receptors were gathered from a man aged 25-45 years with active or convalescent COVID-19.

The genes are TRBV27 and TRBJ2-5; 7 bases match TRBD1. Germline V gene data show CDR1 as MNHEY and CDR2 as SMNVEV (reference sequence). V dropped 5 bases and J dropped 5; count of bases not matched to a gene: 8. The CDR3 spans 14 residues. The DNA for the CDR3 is TGTGCCAGCAGTCCGGCGACAGGGAAGGAGACCCAGTACTTC. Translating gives CASSPATGKETQYF.

The CDR3 DNA sequence: TGCGCCAGCCGACCGGGACAGGCCCTTTATTGGAACACTGAAGCTTTCTTT. Translated: CASRPGQALYWNTEAFF. V gene TRBV5-1 combines with J gene TRBJ1-1; 8 positions agree with TRBD1. Germline CDR1 is SGHRS and CDR2 is YFSETQ. The CDR3 contains 17 residues. V was pared by 7 bases and J by 1 base, with 15 bases of the junction left unmatched.

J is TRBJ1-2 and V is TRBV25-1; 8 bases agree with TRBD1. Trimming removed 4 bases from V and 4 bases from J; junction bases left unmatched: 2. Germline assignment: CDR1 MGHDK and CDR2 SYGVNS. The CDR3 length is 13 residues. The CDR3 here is CASSAGGPYGYTF. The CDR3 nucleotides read TGTGCCAGCAGTGCAGGGGGCCCCTATGGCTACACCTTC.

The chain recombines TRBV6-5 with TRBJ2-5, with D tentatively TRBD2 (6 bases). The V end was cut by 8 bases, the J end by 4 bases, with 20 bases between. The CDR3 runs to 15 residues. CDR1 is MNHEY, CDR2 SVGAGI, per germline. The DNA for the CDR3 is TGTGCCAGCCAACCGTCGGACTACGGCGGAGAGACCCAGTACTTC. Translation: CASQPSDYGGETQYF.

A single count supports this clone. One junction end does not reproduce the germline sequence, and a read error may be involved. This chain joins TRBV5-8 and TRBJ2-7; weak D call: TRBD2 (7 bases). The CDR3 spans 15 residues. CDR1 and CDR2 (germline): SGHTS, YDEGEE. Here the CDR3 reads CASSARGAGPGRFVF. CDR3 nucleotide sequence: TGTGCCAGCAGCGCCCGGGGGGCAGGGCCGGGCCGATTCGTCTTC.

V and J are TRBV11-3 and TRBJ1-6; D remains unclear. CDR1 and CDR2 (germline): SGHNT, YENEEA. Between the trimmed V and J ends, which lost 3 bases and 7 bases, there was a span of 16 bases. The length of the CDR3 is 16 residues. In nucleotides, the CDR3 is TGTGCCAGCAGCTTCGGCTTGACGGGAAAAAATTCACCCCTCCACTTT. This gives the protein CASSFGLTGKNSPLHF.

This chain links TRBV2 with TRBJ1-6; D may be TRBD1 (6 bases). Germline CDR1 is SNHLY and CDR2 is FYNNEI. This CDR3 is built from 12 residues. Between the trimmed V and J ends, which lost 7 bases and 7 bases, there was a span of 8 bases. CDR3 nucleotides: TGTGCCAGCATCAGGGGCAATTCACCCCTCCACTTT. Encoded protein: CASIRGNSPLHF.

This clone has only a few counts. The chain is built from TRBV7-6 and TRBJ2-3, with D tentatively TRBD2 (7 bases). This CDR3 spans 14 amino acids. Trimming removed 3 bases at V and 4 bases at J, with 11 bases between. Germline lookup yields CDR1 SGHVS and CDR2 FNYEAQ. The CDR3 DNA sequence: TGTGCCAGCAGCTTGGGCGGGGGCGCAGATACGCAGTATTTT. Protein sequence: CASSLGGGADTQYF.

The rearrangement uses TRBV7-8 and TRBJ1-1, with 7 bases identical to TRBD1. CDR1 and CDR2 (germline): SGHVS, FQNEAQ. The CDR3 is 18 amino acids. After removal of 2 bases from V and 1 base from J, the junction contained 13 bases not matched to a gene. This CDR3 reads CASSLTLGQGVGNTEAFF. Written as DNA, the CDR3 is TGTGCCAGCAGCTTAACTTTGGGGCAGGGGGTAGGGAACACTGAAGCTTTCTTT.

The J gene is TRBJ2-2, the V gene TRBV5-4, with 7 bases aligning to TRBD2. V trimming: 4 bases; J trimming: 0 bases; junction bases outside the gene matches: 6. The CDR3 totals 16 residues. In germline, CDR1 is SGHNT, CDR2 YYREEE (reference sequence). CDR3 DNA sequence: TGTGCCAGCAGCCCCGCTAGCGGAACGAACACCGGGGAGCTGTTTTTT. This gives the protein CASSPASGTNTGELFF.

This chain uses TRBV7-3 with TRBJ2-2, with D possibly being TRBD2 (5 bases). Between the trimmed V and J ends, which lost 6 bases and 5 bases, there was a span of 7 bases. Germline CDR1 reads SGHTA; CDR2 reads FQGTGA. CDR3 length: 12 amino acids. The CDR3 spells CASSTGTGELFF. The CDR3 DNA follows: TGTGCCAGCAGTACGGGGACCGGGGAGCTGTTTTTT.

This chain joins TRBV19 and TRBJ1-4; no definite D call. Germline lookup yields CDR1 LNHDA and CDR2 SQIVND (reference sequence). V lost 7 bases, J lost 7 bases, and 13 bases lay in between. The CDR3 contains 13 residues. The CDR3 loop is CASKTAVSEKLFF. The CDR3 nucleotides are TGTGCCAGTAAGACGGCGGTCAGTGAAAAACTGTTTTTT. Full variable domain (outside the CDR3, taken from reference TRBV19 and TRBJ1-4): DGGITQSPKYLFRKEGQNVTLSCEQNLNHDAMYWYRQDPGQGLRLIYYSQIVNDFQKGDIAEGYSVSREKKESFPLTVTSAQKNPTAFYLCASKTAVSEKLFFGSGTQLSVL.

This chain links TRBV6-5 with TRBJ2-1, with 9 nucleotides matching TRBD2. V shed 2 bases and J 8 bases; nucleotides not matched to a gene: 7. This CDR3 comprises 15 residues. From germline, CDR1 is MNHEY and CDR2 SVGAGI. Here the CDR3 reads CASSYGLAGMDEQFF. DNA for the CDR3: TGTGCCAGCAGTTACGGTCTAGCGGGGATGGATGAGCAGTTCTTC.

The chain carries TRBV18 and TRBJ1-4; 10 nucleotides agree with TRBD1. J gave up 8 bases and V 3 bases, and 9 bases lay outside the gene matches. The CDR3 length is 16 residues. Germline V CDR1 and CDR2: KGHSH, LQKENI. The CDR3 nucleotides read TGTGCCAGCTCACCGACAGGGGGCTACTTAACCGAAAAACTGTTTTTT. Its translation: CASSPTGGYLTEKLFF. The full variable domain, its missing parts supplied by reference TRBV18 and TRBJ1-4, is NAGVMQNPRHLVRRRGQEARLRCSPMKGHSHVYWYRQLPEEGLKFMVYLQKENIIDESGMPKERFSAEFPKEGPSILRIQQVVRGDSAAYFCASSPTGGYLTEKLFFGSGTQLSVL.

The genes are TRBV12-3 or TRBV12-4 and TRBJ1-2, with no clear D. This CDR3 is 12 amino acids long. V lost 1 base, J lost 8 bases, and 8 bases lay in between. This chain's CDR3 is CASSLVVGGYTF. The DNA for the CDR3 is TGTGCCAGCAGTTTAGTGGTTGGCGGCTACACCTTC.

CDR3 bases: TGCGCCAGCAGCCACCCTGCGGGATCAGGGGGCTCGAACACCGGGGAGCTGTTTTTT. It yields the protein CASSHPAGSGGSNTGELFF. The V gene is TRBV4-3, the J gene TRBJ2-2; TRBD1 matches at 8 bases. J gave up 0 bases and V 3 bases, and 12 bases lay outside the gene matches. The CDR3 covers 19 residues. Germline V lookup: CDR1 LGHNA, CDR2 YSLEER.

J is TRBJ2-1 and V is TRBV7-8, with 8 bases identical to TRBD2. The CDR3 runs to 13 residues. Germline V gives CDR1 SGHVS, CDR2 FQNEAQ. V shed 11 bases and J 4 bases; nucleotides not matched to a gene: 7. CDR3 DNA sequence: TGTGCCGTCAATAGCGGGGCTTACAATGAGCAGTTCTTC. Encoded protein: CAVNSGAYNEQFF. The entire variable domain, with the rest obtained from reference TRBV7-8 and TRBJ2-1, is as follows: GAGVSQSPRYKVAKRGQDVALRCDPISGHVSLFWYQQALGQGPEFLTYFQNEAQLDKSGLPSDRFFAERPEGSVSTLKIQRTQQEDSAVYLCAVNSGAYNEQFFGPGTRLTVL.

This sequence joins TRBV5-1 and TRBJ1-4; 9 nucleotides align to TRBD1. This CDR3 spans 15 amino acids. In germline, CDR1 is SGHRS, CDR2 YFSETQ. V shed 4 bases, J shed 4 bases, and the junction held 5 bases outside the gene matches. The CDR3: CASSGGTGYNEKLFF. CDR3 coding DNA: TGCGCCAGCAGCGGCGGGACAGGGTATAATGAAAAACTGTTTTTT.

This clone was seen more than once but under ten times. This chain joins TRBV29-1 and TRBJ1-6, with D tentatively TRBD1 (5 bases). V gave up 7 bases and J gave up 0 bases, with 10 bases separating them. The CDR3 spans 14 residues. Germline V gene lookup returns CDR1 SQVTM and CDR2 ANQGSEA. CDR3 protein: CSAREGSYNSPLHF. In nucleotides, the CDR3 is TGCAGCGCCAGGGAAGGCTCCTATAATTCACCCCTCCACTTT.

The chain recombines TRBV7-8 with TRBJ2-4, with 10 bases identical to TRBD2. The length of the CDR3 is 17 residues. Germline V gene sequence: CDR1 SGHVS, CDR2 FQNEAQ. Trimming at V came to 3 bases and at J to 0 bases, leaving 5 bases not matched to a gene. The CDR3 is CASSFLGLAVAKNIQYF. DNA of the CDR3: TGTGCCAGCAGCTTCTTAGGACTAGCGGTAGCCAAAAACATTCAGTACTTC. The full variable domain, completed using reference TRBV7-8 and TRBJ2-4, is GAGVSQSPRYKVAKRGQDVALRCDPISGHVSLFWYQQALGQGPEFLTYFQNEAQLDKSGLPSDRFFAERPEGSVSTLKIQRTQQEDSAVYLCASSFLGLAVAKNIQYFGAGTRLSVL.

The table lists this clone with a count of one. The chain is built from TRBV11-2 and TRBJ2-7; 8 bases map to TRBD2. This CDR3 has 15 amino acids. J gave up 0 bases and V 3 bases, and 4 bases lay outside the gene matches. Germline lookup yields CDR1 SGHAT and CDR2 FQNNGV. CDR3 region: CASSLGGGTSYEQYF. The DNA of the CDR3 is TGTGCCAGCAGCTTGGGCGGGGGGACCTCCTACGAGCAGTACTTC.

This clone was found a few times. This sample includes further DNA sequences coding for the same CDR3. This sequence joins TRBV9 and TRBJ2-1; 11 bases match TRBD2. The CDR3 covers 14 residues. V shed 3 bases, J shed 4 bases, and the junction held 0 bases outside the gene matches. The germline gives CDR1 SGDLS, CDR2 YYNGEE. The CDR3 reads CASSGTSGYNEQFF. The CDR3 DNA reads TGTGCCAGCAGCGGGACTAGCGGGTACAATGAGCAGTTCTTC.

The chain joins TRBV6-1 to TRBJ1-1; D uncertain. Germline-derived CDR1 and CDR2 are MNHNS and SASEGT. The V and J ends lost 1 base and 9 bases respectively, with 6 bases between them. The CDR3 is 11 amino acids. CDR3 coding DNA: TGTGCCAGCAGTGAAGTTAAGCAAGCTTTCTTT. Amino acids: CASSEVKQAFF.

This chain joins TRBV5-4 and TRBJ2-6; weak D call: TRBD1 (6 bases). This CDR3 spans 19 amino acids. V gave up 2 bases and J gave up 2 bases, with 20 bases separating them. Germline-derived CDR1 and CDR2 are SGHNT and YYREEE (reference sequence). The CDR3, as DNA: TGTGCCAGCAGCTTTTTACAGGGTTATGTAGGAGCTGGGGCCAACGTCCTGACTTTC. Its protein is CASSFLQGYVGAGANVLTF.

The CDR3 sequence: CASSYLDRADEQYF. The CDR3 nucleotides are TGTGCCAGCAGTTACCTCGACAGGGCAGACGAGCAGTACTTC. The chain joins TRBV6-5 to TRBJ2-7; 7 bases are shared with TRBD1. Trimming took 2 bases from V and 5 from J; bases not matched to a gene: 6. This CDR3 region has 14 residues. The V gene's germline CDR1 is MNHEY and CDR2 SVGAGI.

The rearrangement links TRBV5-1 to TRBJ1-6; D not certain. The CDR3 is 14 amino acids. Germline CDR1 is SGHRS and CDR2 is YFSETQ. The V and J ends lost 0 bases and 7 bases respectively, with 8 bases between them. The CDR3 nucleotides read TGCGCCAGCAGCTTGGACAGTCTCAATTCACCCCTCCACTTT. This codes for CASSLDSLNSPLHF.

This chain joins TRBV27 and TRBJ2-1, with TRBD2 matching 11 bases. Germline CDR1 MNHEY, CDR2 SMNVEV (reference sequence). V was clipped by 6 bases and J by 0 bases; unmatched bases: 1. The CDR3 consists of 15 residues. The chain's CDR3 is CASSTSGGSYNEQFF. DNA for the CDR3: TGTGCCAGCAGCACTAGCGGGGGCTCCTACAATGAGCAGTTCTTC.

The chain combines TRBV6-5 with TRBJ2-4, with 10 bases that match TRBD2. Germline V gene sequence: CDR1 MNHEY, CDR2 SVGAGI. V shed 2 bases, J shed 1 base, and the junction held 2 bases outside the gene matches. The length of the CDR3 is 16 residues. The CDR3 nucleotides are TGTGCCAGCAGTTACGAGCGGGGGGGGGCCAAAAACATTCAGTACTTC. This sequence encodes CASSYERGGAKNIQYF.

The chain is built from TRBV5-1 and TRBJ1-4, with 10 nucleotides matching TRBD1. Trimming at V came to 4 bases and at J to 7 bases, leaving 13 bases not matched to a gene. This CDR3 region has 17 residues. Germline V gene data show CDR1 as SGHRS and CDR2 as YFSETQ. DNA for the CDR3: TGCGCCAGCAGCGAAGGGACAGGGGAGGCAGTAGGTGAAAAACTGTTTTTT. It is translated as CASSEGTGEAVGEKLFF.